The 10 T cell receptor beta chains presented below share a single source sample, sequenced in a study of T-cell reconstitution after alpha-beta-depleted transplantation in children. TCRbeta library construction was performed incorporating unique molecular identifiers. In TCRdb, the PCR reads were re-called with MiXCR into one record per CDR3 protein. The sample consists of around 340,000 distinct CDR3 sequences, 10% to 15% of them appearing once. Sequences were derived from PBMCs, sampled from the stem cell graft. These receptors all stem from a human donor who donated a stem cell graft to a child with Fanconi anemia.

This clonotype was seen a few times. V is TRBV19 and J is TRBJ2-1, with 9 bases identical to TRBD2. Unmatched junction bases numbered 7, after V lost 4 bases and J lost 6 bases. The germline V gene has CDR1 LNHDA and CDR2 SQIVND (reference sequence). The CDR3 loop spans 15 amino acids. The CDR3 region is CASSTQAGGLNEQFF. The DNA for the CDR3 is TGTGCCAGTAGTACACAAGCGGGGGGCCTCAATGAGCAGTTCTTC.

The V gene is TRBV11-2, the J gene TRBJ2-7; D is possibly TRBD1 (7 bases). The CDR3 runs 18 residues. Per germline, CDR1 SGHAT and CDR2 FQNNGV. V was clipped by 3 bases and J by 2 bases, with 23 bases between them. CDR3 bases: TGTGCCAGCAGCTTGGGGGCAGGGGGGTACCCCGAAACCTACGAGCAGTACGTC. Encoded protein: CASSLGAGGYPETYEQYV.

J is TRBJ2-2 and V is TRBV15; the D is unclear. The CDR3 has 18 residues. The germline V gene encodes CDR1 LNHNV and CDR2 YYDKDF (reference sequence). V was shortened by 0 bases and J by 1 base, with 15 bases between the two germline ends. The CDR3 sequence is CATSRDRAPTVNTGELFF. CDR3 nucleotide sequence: TGTGCCACCAGCAGAGATAGGGCTCCGACGGTGAACACCGGGGAGCTGTTTTTT.

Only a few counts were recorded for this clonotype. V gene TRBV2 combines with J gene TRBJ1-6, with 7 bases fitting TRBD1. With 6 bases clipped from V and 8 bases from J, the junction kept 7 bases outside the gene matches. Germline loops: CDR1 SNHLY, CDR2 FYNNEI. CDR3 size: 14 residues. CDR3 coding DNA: TGTGCCAGCAGCATACAGGGGTACCATTCACCCCTCCACTTT. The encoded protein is CASSIQGYHSPLHF.

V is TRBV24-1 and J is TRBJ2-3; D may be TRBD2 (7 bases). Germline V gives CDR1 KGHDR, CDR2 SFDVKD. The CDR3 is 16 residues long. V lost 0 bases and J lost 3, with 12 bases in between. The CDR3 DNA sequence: TGTGCCACCAGTGATTTGTTCGGGGGGCCGACAGATACGCAGTATTTT. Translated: CATSDLFGGPTDTQYF.

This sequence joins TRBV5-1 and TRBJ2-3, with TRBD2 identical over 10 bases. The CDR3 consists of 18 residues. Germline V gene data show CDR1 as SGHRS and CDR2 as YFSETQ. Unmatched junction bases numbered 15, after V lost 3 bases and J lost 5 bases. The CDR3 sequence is CASSSGVAGGGLGDTQYF. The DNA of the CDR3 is TGCGCCAGCAGCTCCGGGGTAGCGGGGGGCGGTCTGGGAGATACGCAGTATTTT.

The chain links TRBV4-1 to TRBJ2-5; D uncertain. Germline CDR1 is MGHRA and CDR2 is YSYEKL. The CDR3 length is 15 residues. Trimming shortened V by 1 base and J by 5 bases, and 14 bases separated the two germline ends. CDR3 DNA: TGCGCCAGCAGCCAAGTTGTTGGGGAACGGGAGACCCAGTACTTC. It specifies CASSQVVGERETQYF.

The CDR3 coding sequence is TGTGCCAGCAGTTTCGCGGGGGGGCGGGCGCGGCAGTTCTTC. It specifies CASSFAGGRARQFF. This sequence joins TRBV28 and TRBJ2-1; 9 nucleotides agree with TRBD2. In germline, CDR1 is MDHEN, CDR2 SYDVKM. The ends lost 3 bases at V and 12 bases at J; junction bases unmatched: 9. The CDR3 is 14 residues long.

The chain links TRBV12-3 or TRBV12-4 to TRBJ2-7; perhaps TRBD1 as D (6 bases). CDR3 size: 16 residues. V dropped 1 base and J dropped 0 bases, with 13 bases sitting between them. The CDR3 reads CASSLENRVSSYEQYF. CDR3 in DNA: TGTGCCAGCAGTTTAGAAAACAGGGTCAGCTCCTACGAGCAGTACTTC.

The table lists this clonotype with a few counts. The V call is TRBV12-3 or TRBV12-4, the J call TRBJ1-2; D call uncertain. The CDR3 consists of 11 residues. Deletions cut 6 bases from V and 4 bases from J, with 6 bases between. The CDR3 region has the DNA TGTGCCAGCAGGGCGTCCTATGGCTACACCTTC. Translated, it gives CASRASYGYTF.